This entry features one T cell receptor beta chain sequence. This entry belongs to a study of blood T cell repertoires in COVID-19. Looking at the study overall: Some COVID-19 samples were acute and others convalescent; all came from the United States, Italy and Spain. In each case, the material was cDNA or gDNA derived from T cells, B-cell-depleted T cells, or PBMCs.

Original processing methods: Nucleated cell number was recorded as an estimate derived from reference gene primer amplification. The data were produced by immunoSEQ multiplex PCR, yet TCRdb's version contains in-frame clones alone and is incomplete. The V and J calls and clone size are taken from that table; D and trimming were inferred from the DNA. The data contain roughly 120,000 clones, roughly three quarters of them singletons. Germline CDR1 is LNHNV and CDR2 is YYDKDF (reference sequence). V was pared by 1 base and J by 2 bases, with 6 bases between. This CDR3 has 13 amino acids. The clonotype originates from a human donor in a cohort sampled during active COVID-19. The sequenced sample consisted of peripheral blood. The V and J genes are TRBV15 and TRBJ2-7; D remains unclear. DNA for the CDR3: TGTGCCACCAGCAGAGGCAGAACCTACGAGCAGTACTTC. Residues: CATSRGRTYEQYF.